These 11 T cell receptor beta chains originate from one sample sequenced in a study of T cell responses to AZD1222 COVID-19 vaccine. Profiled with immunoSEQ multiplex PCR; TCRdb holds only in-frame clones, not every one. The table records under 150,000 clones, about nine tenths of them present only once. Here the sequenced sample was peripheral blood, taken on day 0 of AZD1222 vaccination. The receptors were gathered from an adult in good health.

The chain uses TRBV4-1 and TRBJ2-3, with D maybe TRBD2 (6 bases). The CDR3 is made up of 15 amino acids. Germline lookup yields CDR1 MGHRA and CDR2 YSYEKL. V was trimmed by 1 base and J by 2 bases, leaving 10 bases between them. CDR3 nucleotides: TGCGCCAGCAGCCAAGGGGAGGCCCCCACAGATACGCAGTATTTT. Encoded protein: CASSQGEAPTDTQYF.

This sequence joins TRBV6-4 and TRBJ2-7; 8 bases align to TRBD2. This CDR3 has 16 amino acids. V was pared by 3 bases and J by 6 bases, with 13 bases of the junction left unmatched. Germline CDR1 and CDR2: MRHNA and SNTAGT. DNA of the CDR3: TGTGCCAGCAGTGAATACGCGGGAGGAGGCCTTGCCGAGCAGTACTTC. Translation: CASSEYAGGGLAEQYF.

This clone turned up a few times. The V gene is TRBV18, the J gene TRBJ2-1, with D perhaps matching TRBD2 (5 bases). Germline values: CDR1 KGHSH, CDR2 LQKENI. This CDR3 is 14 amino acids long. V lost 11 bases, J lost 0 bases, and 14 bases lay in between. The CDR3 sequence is CAEAAGSSYNEQFF. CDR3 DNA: TGTGCCGAAGCGGCCGGCAGCTCCTACAATGAGCAGTTCTTC.

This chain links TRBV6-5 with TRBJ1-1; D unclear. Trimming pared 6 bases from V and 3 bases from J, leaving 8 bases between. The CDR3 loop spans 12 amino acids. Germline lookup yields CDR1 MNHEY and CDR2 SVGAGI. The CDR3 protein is CASSQRDTEAFF. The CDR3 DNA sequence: TGTGCCAGCAGCCAAAGGGACACTGAAGCTTTCTTT.

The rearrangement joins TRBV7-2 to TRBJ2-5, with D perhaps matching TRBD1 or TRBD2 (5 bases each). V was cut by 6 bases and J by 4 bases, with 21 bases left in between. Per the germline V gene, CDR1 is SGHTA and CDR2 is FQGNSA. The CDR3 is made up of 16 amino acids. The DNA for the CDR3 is TGTGCCAGCAGTTCCGGGACCGGAAGGTCGGGAGAGACCCAGTACTTC. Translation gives CASSSGTGRSGETQYF. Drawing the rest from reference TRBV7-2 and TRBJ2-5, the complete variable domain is GAGVSQSPSNKVTEKGKDVELRCDPISGHTALYWYRQSLGQGLEFLIYFQGNSAPDKSGLPSDRFSAERTGGSVSTLTIQRTQQEDSAVYLCASSSGTGRSGETQYFGPGTRLLVL.

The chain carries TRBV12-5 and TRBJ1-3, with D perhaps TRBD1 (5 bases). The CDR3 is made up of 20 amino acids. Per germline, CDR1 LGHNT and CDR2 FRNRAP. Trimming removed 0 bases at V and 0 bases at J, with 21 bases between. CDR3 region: CASGLVIRGRRPSSGNTIYF. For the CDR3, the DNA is TGTGCTAGTGGTTTGGTAATTAGGGGCCGGCGTCCGAGCTCTGGAAACACCATATATTTT.

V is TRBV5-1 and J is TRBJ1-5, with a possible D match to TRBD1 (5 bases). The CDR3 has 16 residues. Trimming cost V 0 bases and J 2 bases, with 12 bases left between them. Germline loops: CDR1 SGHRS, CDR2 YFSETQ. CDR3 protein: CASSLVREQGNQPQHF. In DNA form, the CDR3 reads TGCGCCAGCAGCTTGGTACGGGAACAGGGCAATCAGCCCCAGCATTTT. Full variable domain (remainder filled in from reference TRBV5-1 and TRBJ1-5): KAGVTQTPRYLIKTRGQQVTLSCSPISGHRSVSWYQQTPGQGLQFLFEYFSETQRNKGNFPGRFSGRQFSNSRSEMNVSTLELGDSALYLCASSLVREQGNQPQHFGDGTRLSIL.

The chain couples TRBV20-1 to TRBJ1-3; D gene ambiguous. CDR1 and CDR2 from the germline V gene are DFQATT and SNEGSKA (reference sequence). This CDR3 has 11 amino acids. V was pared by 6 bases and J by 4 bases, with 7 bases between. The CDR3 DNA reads TGCAGTGCCCGCGGGGGAAACACCATATATTTT. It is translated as CSARGGNTIYF.

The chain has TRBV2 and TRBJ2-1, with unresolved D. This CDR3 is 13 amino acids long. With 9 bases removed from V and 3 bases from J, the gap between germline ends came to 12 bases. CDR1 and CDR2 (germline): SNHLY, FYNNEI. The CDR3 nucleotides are TGTGCCAGTAGGTGGCAGGACTACAATGAGCAGTTCTTC. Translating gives CASRWQDYNEQFF.

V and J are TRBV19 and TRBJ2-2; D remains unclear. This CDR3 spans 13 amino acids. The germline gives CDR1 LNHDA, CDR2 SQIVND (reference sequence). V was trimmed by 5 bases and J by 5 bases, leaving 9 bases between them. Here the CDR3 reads CASSFFGTGELFF. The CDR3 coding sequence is TGTGCCAGTAGTTTTTTTGGTACCGGGGAGCTGTTTTTT.

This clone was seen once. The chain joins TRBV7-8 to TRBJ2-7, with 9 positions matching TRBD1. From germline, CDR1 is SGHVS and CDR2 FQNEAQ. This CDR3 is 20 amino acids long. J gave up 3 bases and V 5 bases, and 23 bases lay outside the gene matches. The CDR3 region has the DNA TGTGCCAGCAGCCGCACGACAGGGGGAGTTGGGTTTTACTCGAGCTACGAGCAGTACTTC. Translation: CASSRTTGGVGFYSSYEQYF.